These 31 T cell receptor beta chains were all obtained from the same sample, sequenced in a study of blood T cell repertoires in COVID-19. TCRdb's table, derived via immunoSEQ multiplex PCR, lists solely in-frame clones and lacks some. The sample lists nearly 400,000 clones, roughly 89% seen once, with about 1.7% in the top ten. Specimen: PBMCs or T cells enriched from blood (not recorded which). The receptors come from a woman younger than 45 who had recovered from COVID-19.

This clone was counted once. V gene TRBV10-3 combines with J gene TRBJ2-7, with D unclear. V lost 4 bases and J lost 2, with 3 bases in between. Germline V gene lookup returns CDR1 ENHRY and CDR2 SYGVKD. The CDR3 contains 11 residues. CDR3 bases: TGTGCCATCAGTGCTGCCTACGAGCAGTACTTC. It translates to CAISAAYEQYF.

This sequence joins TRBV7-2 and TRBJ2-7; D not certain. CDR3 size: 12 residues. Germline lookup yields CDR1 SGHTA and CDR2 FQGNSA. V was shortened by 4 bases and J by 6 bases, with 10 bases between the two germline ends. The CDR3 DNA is TGTGCCAGCAGCTCATTGGGCTTCGAGCAGTACTTC. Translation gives CASSSLGFEQYF.

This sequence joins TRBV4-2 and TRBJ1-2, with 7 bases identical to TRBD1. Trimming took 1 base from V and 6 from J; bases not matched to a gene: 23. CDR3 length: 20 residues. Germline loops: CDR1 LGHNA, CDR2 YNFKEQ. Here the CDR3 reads CASSQVRLRQGHGDWDGYTF. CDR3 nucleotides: TGTGCCAGCAGCCAAGTAAGGCTAAGACAGGGACACGGGGACTGGGATGGCTACACCTTC.

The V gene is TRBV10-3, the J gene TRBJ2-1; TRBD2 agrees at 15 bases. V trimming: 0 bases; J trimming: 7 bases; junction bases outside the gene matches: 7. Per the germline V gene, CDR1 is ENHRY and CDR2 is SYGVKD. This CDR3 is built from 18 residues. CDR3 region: CAISESSGLAGGPNEQFF. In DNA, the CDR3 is TGTGCCATCAGTGAGTCTTCCGGACTAGCGGGGGGGCCAAATGAGCAGTTCTTC.

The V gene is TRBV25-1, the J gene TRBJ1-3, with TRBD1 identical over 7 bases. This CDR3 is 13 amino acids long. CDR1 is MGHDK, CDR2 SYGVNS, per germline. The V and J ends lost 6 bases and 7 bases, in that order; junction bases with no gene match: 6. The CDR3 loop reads CASSKTGWNTIYF. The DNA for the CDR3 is TGTGCCAGCAGCAAGACAGGGTGGAACACCATATATTTT.

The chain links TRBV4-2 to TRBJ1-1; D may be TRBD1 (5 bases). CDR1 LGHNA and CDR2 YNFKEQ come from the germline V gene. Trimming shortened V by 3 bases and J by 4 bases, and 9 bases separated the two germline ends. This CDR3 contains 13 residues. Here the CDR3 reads CASSHQTGTEAFF. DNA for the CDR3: TGTGCCAGCAGCCACCAAACAGGCACTGAAGCTTTCTTT.

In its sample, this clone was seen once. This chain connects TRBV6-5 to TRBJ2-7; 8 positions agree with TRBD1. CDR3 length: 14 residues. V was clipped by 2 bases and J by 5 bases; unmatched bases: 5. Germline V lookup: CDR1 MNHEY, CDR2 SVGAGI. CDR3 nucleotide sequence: TGTGCCAGCAGTTACCGGCAGGGGGCCCACGAGCAGTACTTC. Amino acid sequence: CASSYRQGAHEQYF.

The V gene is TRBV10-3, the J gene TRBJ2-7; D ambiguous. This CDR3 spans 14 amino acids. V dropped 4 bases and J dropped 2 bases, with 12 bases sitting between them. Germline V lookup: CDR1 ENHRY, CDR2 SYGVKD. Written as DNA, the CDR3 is TGTGCCATCAGTGTAAGCCGTGGTGCCTACGAGCAGTACTTC. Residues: CAISVSRGAYEQYF.

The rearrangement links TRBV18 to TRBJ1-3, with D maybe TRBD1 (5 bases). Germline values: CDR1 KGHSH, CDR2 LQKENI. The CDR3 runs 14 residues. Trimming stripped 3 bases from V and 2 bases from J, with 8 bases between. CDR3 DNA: TGTGCCAGCTCACCCGGGACTGCTGGAAACACCATATATTTT. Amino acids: CASSPGTAGNTIYF.

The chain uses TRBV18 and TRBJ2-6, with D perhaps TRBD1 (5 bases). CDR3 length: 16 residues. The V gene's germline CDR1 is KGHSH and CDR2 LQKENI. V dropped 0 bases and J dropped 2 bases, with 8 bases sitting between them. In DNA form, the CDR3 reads TGTGCCAGCTCACCACCCAGGGTCGCTGGGGCCAACGTCCTGACTTTC. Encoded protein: CASSPPRVAGANVLTF. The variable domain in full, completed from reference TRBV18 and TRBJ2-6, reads NAGVMQNPRHLVRRRGQEARLRCSPMKGHSHVYWYRQLPEEGLKFMVYLQKENIIDESGMPKERFSAEFPKEGPSILRIQQVVRGDSAAYFCASSPPRVAGANVLTFGAGSRLTVL.

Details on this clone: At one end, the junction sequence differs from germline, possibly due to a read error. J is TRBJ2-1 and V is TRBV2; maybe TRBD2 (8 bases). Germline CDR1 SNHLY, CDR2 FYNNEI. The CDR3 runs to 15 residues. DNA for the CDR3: TGTGCCAGCAGGCCGAACAGGGGAGTAGCGGGGCTCCTTCTCTTC. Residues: CASRPNRGVAGLLLF.

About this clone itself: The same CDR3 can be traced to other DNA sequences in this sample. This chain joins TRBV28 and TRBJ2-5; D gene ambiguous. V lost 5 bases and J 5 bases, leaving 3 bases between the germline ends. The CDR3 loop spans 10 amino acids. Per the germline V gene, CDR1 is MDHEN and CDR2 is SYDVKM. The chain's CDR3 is CASSRETQYF. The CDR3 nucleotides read TGTGCCAGCAGTCGGGAGACCCAGTACTTC.

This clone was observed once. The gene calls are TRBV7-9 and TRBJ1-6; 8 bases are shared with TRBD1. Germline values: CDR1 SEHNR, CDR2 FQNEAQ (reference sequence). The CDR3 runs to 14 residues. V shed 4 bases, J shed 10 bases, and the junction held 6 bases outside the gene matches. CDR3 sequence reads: CASSSDREGSPLHF. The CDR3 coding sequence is TGTGCCAGCAGCTCGGACAGGGAGGGATCACCCCTCCACTTT.

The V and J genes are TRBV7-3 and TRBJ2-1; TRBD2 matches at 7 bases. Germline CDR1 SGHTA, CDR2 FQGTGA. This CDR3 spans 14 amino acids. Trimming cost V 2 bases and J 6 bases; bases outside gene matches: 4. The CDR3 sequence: CASSLGPGGNEQFF. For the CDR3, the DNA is TGTGCCAGCAGCTTAGGGCCGGGAGGCAATGAGCAGTTCTTC.

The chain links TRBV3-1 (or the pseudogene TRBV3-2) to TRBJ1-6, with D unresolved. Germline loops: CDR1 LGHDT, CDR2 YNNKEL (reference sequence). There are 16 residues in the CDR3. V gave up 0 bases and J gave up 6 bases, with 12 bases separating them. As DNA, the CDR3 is TGTGCCAGCAGCCAAGATATAGGAGTGAGTAATTCACCCCTCCACTTT. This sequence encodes CASSQDIGVSNSPLHF.

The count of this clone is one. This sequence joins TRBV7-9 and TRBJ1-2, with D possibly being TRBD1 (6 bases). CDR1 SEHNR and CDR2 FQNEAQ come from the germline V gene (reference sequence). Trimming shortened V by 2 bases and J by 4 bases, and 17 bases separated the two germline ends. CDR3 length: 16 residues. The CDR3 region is CASSLPVVTGSYGYTF. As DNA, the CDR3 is TGTGCCAGCAGCTTACCGGTTGTTACAGGGAGCTATGGCTACACCTTC.

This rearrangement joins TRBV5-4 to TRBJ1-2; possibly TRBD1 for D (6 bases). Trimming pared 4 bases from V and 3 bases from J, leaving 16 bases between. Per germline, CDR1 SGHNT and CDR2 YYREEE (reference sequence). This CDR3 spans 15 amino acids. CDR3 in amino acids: CASSPPGRGDYGYTF. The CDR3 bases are TGTGCCAGCAGCCCCCCGGGCAGGGGCGACTATGGCTACACCTTC.

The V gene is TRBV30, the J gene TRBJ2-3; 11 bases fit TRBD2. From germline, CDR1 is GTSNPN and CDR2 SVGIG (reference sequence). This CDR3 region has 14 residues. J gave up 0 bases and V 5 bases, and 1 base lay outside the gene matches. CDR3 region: CAWGLAGSTDTQYF. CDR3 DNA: TGTGCCTGGGGACTAGCGGGCAGCACAGATACGCAGTATTTT. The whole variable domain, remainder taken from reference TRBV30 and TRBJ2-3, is SQTIHQWPATLVQPVGSPLSLECTVEGTSNPNLYWYRQAAGRGLQLLFYSVGIGQISSEVPQNLSASRPQDRQFILSSKKLLLSDSGFYLCAWGLAGSTDTQYFGPGTRLTVL.

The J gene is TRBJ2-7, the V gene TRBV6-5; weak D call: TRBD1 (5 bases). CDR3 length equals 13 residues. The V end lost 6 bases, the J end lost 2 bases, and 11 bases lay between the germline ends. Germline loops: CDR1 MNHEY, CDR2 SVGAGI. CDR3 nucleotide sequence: TGTGCCAGCAGCAGGGAAGCTCCCTACGAGCAGTACTTC. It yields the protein CASSREAPYEQYF.

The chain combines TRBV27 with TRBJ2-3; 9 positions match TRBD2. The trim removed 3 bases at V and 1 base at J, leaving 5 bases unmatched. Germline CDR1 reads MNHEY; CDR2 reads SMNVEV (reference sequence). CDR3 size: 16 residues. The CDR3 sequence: CASSLLPSGGTDTQYF. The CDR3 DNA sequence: TGTGCCAGCAGTTTGTTGCCTAGCGGGGGCACAGATACGCAGTATTTT.

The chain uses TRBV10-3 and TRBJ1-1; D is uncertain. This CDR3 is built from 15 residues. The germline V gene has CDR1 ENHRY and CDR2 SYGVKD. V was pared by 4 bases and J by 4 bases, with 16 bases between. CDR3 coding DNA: TGTGCCATCAGTGGCCATTTTGAGCTTTCCACTGAAGCTTTCTTT. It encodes CAISGHFELSTEAFF.

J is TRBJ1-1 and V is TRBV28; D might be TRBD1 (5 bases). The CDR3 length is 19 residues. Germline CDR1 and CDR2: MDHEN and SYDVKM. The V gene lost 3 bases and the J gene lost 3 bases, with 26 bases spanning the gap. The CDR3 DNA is TGTGCCAGCAGTTTGGGGCTAGGCAGGGCGTTTTCCTTTGACACTGAAGCTTTCTTT. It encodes CASSLGLGRAFSFDTEAFF.

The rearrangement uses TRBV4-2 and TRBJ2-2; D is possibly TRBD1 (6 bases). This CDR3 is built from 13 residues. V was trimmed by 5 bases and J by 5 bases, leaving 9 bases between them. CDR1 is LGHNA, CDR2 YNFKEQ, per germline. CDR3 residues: CASSTQGTGELFF. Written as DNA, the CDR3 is TGTGCCAGCAGCACACAGGGTACCGGGGAGCTGTTTTTT.

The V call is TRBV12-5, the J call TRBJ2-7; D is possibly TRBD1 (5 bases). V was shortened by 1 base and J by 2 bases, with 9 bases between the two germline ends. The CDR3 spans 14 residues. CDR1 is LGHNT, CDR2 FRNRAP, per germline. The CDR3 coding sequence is TGTGCTAGTGGTTTGGCAGGGTTCACCTACGAGCAGTACTTC. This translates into CASGLAGFTYEQYF.

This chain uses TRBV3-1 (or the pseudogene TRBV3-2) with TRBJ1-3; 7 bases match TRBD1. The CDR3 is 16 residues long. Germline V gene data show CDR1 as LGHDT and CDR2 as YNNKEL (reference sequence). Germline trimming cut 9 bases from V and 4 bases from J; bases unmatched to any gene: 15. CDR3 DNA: TGTGCCAGAGATAGACAAGACAGGGAACAAGGAAACACCATATATTTT. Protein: CARDRQDREQGNTIYF.

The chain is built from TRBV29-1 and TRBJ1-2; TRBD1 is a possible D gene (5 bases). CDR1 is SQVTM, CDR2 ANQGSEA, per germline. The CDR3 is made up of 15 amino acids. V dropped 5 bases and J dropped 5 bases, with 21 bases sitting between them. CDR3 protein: CSVLSAHKRGYGYTF. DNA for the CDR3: TGCAGCGTTCTTTCGGCCCATAAACGGGGGTATGGCTACACCTTC.

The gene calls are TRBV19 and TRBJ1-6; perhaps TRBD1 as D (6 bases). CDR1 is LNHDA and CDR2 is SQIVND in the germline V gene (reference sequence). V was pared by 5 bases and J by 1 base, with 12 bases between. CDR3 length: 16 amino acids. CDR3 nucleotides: TGTGCCAGTAGTGAGGCGACAGGTTCCTATAATTCACCCCTCCACTTT. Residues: CASSEATGSYNSPLHF.

CDR3 region: CASSPTGTITEAFF. The DNA of the CDR3 is TGTGCCAGCAGCCCTACAGGGACGATCACTGAAGCTTTCTTT. The rearrangement links TRBV9 to TRBJ1-1, with TRBD1 as a possible D gene (6 bases). From germline, CDR1 is SGDLS and CDR2 YYNGEE. This CDR3 has 14 residues. Trimming took off 4 bases at V and 4 bases at J, with 14 bases between the two ends. Using reference TRBV9 and TRBJ1-1 for the parts outside the CDR3, the full variable domain is DSGVTQTPKHLITATGQRVTLRCSPRSGDLSVYWYQQSLDQGLQFLIQYYNGEERAKGNILERFSAQQFPDLHSELNLSSLELGDSALYFCASSPTGTITEAFFGQGTRLTVV.

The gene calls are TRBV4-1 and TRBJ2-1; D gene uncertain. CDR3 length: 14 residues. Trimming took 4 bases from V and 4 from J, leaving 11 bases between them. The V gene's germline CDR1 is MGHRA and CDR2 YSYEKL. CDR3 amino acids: CASSLGFSYNEQFF. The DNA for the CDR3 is TGCGCCAGCAGCCTGGGCTTCTCATACAATGAGCAGTTCTTC.

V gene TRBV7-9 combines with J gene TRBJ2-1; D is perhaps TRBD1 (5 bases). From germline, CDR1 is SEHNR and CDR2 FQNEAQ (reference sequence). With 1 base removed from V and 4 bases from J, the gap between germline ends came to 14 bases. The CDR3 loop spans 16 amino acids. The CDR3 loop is CASSLVGRARYNEQFF. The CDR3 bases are TGTGCCAGCAGCTTAGTTGGCAGGGCACGATACAATGAGCAGTTCTTC.

CDR3 sequence (DNA): TGTGCCAGCGGAACTACAGGGGGCGCTTCACCCCTCCACTTT. This gives the protein CASGTTGGASPLHF. V and J are TRBV6-5 and TRBJ1-6; 9 bases line up with TRBD1. Trimming cost V 8 bases and J 9 bases; bases outside gene matches: 8. CDR3 length equals 14 residues. CDR1 is MNHEY, CDR2 SVGAGI, per germline.